This T cell receptor beta chain was sequenced in a study of cytomegalovirus exposure and HLA in healthy donors. Whole-study context: Clustering assigned about 79% of the 350 to 450 genotyped donors to the Caucasian-associated ancestry cluster. Whole-study findings and limits: Analysis performed later found 16,000 or so TCR beta sequences associated with HLA alleles at 0.05 false discovery rate.

Notes on this clone: The antigen is unknown.

Each donor was healthy, and each was a bone marrow donor. Germline-derived CDR1 and CDR2 are MNHEY and SVGAGI. Trimming removed 2 bases from V and 6 bases from J, with 7 bases in between. This CDR3 is built from 12 residues. PCR primers comprised 60 Vbeta and 13 Jbeta primers. Sequenced by immunoSEQ multiplex PCR; TCRdb stores in-frame clones only, minus some. The repertoire holds 200,000 to 300,000 clones, around 80% seen once, with around 8% in the top ten. Sequencing was done on a sample of PBMCs. The J gene is TRBJ1-2, the V gene TRBV6-5; perhaps TRBD1 as D (5 bases). The TCR sequence derives from an older woman in good health and CMV-seropositive. CDR3 nucleotides: TGTGCCAGCAGTTACGGGGGGAATGGCTACACCTTC. Translating gives CASSYGGNGYTF.